The 10 T cell receptor beta chains below all came from one sample that was sequenced in a study of blood T cells in healthy people across ages. Alongside a J-beta primer mix, a sample-barcoded 5' primer served in a second PCR lasting about 7 to 12 cycles. In TCRdb, the 5' RACE reads were re-called with MiXCR into one record per CDR3 protein. Of approximately 810,000 distinct CDR3 sequences in the sample, around 34% are singletons; the top ten hold over 10%. Input material: blood. These receptors were obtained from a man between 18 and 29 years old in good health.

A word on this clonotype: The junction shows a germline mismatch at one end, possibly a read error. This sequence joins TRBV28 and TRBJ2-1, with D unclear. CDR1 is MDHEN and CDR2 is SYDVKM in the germline V gene. The CDR3 covers 14 residues. CDR3 protein: CSSTSGQYYNEQFF. DNA of the CDR3: TGTTCCAGCACATCGGGCCAGTACTACAATGAGCAGTTCTTC.

The V gene is TRBV7-2, the J gene TRBJ2-1; D gene ambiguous. Near its end, the DNA agrees better with TRBJ2-7, so the J call may be wrong. CDR1 and CDR2 from the germline V gene are SGHTA and FQGNSA. The CDR3 contains 13 residues. CDR3 sequence (DNA): TGTGCCAGCAGCAAAGAGGAGTACAATGAGCAGTACTTC. Residues: CASSKEEYNEQYF.

This clonotype was counted between two and nine times. This chain uses TRBV27 with TRBJ2-5; 8 bases are a match to TRBD1. The germline gives CDR1 MNHEY, CDR2 SMNVEV (reference sequence). V dropped 5 bases and J dropped 2; count of bases not matched to a gene: 4. This CDR3 is 14 amino acids long. In DNA form, the CDR3 reads TGTGCCAGCAGTCAGGACAGGGTTCAAGAGACCCAGTACTTC. As protein: CASSQDRVQETQYF.

This clonotype was picked up many times. The chain employs TRBV7-2 and TRBJ1-2; weak D call: TRBD1 (5 bases). Trimming shortened V by 0 bases and J by 3 bases, and 11 bases separated the two germline ends. The CDR3 is 15 residues long. Germline loops: CDR1 SGHTA, CDR2 FQGNSA. CDR3 nucleotides: TGTGCCAGCAGCTTAGCCGGCGGGGGGTACTATGGCTACACCTTC. It specifies CASSLAGGGYYGYTF.

The chain recombines TRBV6-5 with TRBJ1-1, with 8 bases fitting TRBD1. Trimming at V came to 6 bases and at J to 4 bases, leaving 10 bases not matched to a gene. There are 15 residues in the CDR3. In germline, CDR1 is MNHEY, CDR2 SVGAGI. The DNA of the CDR3 is TGTGCCAGCAGGGGCAGGGGGCGCGGCGGCACTGAAGCTTTCTTT. Residues: CASRGRGRGGTEAFF.

The table lists this clonotype with a few counts. The chain carries TRBV20-1 and TRBJ1-2, with 9 bases lining up with TRBD1. This CDR3 has 15 residues. V lost 5 bases to trimming and J lost 8 bases; unmatched junction nucleotides: 15. Germline-derived CDR1 and CDR2 are DFQATT and SNEGSKA (reference sequence). The CDR3 nucleotides are TGCAGTGCTGGACCGAACAGGGGGCAGAGATGGGGCTACACCTTC. This encodes CSAGPNRGQRWGYTF.

This clonotype was observed a few times. V and J are TRBV6-2 or TRBV6-3 and TRBJ1-1; D unresolved. Per the germline V gene, CDR1 is MNHEY and CDR2 is SVGEGT. This CDR3 spans 11 amino acids. Trimming removed 4 bases from V and 8 bases from J, with 8 bases in between. CDR3 in DNA: TGTGCCAGCAGTTCCTCAGCCGAAGCTTTCTTT. Its protein product is CASSSSAEAFF.

The chain couples TRBV25-1 to TRBJ1-1; D might be TRBD1 (5 bases). This CDR3 has 14 amino acids. V was clipped by 4 bases and J by 4 bases, with 13 bases between them. Germline CDR1 is MGHDK and CDR2 is SYGVNS. The CDR3 DNA reads as TGTGCCAGCAGTGTAGACGCGGGGGGCACTGAAGCTTTCTTT. Its protein product is CASSVDAGGTEAFF.

The CDR3 loop reads CSADNVEGELFF. The CDR3 coding sequence is TGCAGTGCCGATAACGTGGAAGGGGAGCTGTTTTTT. The chain couples TRBV20-1 to TRBJ2-2, with D unclear. CDR3 length equals 12 residues. Trimming left V 6 bases short and J 8 bases short, with 13 bases between. From germline, CDR1 is DFQATT and CDR2 SNEGSKA (reference sequence).

The CDR3 sequence is CASSALIAGGNNEQFF. CDR3 DNA sequence: TGCGCCAGCAGCGCCCTTATAGCGGGGGGCAACAATGAGCAGTTCTTC. The chain is built from TRBV5-1 and TRBJ2-1; the match to TRBD2 covers 10 bases. The CDR3 has 16 residues. Unmatched junction bases numbered 9, after V lost 4 bases and J lost 5 bases. Germline CDR1 is SGHRS and CDR2 is YFSETQ.